The entry below gives a single T cell receptor (beta chain) sequence along with its context. Its target antigen remains unknown. It has no much larger one-base neighbor in the sample; base qualities were not kept. This sample is drawn from a study of a mutant IDH1 vaccine in newly diagnosed glioma (dated by TCRdb to about 2021). Background on the whole study: Eight vaccinations were administered to patients in weeks 1, 3, 5, 7, 11, 15, 19 and 23, corresponding to visits V03 through V10. Vaccination was initiated 4-6 weeks after radiotherapy alone, or concurrently with temozolomide cycles in the chemotherapy-containing groups. Of the 32 patients who were treated, around 60% were male and roughly 38% were female, and the mean age was approximately 40 years. Prior to enrollment, patients had been given standard therapy consisting of radiotherapy alone, temozolomide alone, or radiochemotherapy with temozolomide, with the combination given to most patients. Peripheral blood samples were drawn at six visits, namely V03 (baseline), V05, V07, V10, V12 and V13. For exploratory analyses, longitudinal TCRB deep sequencing was carried out in more than 20 treated patients wherever samples were available. The research as a whole found: The authors stated that sample limitations prevented analyses of patient blood samples from being reproduced. Availability determined which PBMC samples were chosen for TCRB deep sequencing. Immune responses induced by the vaccine were seen in 90% to 95% of patients across multiple MHC alleles. Pseudoprogression seemed to be unrelated to changes in the top peripheral T cell clonotypes found by TCRB sequencing.

The method was the immunoSEQ multiplex PCR assay. Rearranged TCR beta chain sequences were amplified using the hsTCRB Kit according to the manufacturer's protocol. An Illumina MiSeq was used to sequence the TCRB libraries. Under the source paper's analysis protocol: The proprietary platform of the kit vendor was used for demultiplexing, trimming and gene mapping. Not all clones reach the TCRdb copy of this immuneACCESS table, which keeps in-frame sequences only. Checked studies attribute under half of the gap to unresolved V genes and leave the rest unexplained. Clone size and V and J calls were adopted from that table, with D and trimming inferred from the DNA. This sample holds 53,000 or so clones; over 75% were observed only once. Jointly, the top ten make up roughly 5.6% of the sample. The germline V gene (reference sequence) yields LNHNV for CDR1 and YYDKDF for CDR2. The germline V end is reduced by 3 bases and the J end by 7 bases; junction bases left unmatched: 8. The CDR3 runs 15 amino acids, cysteine and phenylalanine included. Just CDR3 DNA is preserved here, 45 bases in frame from base 1.

The sample's time point, from its label and the paper: week 5, during vaccination. Every vaccine dose consisted of 300 ug of a 20-mer mutant IDH1 peptide in Montanide, administered subcutaneously together with topical imiquimod. Donors had newly diagnosed WHO grade 3 or 4 IDH1-mutant astrocytomas with loss of nuclear ATRX. The samples were drawn from NOA16, a multicentre, single-arm, open-label phase I trial in Germany that tested a mutant IDH1 peptide vaccine in humans for the first time. Genomic DNA for TCRB sequencing was extracted from EDTA blood using the DNeasy Blood and Tissue Kit. The receptor was isolated from a middle-aged man with glioma. This chain joins TRBV15 to TRBJ2-1, with 8 bases matching TRBD1. The input for sequencing was PBMCs, taken from a glioma patient whose treatment included an IDH1 peptide vaccine. The CDR3 here reads CATSSDRGYRNEQFF. The DNA sequence is TGTGCCACCAGCAGCGACAGGGGCTATCGGAATGAGCAGTTCTTC.